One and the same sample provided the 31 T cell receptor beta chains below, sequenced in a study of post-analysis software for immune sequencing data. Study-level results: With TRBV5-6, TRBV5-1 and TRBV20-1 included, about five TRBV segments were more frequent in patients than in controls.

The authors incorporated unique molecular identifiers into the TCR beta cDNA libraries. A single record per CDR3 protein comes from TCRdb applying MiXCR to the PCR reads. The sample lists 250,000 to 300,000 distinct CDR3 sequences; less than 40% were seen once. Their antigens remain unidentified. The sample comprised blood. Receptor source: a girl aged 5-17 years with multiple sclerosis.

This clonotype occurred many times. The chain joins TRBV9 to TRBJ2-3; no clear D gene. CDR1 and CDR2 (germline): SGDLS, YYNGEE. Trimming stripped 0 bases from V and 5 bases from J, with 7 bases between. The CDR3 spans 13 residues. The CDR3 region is CASSVATRDTQYF. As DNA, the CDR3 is TGTGCCAGCAGCGTAGCGACCAGAGATACGCAGTATTTT.

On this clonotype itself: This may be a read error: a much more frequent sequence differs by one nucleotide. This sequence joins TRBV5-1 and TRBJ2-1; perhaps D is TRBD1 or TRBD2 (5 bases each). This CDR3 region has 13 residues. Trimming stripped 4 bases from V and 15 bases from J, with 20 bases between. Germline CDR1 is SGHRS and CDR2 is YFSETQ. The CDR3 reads CASSGPQGDELFF. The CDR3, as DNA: TGCGCCAGCAGCGGCCCGCAGGGAGACGAACTGTTCTTC.

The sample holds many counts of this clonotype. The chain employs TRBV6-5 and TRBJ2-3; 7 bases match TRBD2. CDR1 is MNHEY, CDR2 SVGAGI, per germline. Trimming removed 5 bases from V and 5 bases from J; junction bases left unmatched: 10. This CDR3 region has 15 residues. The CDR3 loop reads CASSIGGSQVDTQYF. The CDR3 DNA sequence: TGTGCCAGCAGTATCGGCGGGAGCCAAGTAGATACGCAGTATTTT.

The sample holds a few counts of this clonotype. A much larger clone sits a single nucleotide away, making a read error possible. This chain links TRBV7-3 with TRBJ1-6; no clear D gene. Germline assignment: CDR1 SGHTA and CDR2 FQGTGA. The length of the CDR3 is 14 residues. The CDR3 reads CASSRVGDNSPPHF. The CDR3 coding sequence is TGTGCCAGCAGCCGCGTGGGAGATAATTCACCCCCCCACTTT.

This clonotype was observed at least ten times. The CDR3: CASSPDRVRANQPQHF. CDR3 coding DNA: TGTGCCAGCAGCCCCGACAGGGTACGTGCGAATCAGCCCCAGCATTTT. The V call is TRBV7-6, the J call TRBJ1-5, with TRBD1 identical over 7 bases. The CDR3 is 16 residues long. Germline CDR1 is SGHVS and CDR2 is FNYEAQ. Unmatched junction bases numbered 11, after V lost 5 bases and J lost 4 bases.

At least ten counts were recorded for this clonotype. CDR3 nucleotide sequence: TGCGCCAGCAGCGGGGGGGTCAGCGGGGTTAGGGAAAATGAGCAGTTCTTC. Encoded protein: CASSGGVSGVRENEQFF. The chain uses TRBV5-1 and TRBJ2-1; 7 nucleotides agree with TRBD2. CDR3 length equals 17 residues. V lost 4 bases, J lost 7 bases, and 17 bases stayed unmatched. The V gene's germline CDR1 is SGHRS and CDR2 YFSETQ.

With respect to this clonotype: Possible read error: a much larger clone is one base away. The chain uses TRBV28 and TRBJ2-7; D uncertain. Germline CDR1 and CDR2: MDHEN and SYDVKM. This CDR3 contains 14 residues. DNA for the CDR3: TGTGCCAACAGTTTTACTGGAACTTCCTCCGAGCAGTACTTC. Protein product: CANSFTGTSSEQYF.

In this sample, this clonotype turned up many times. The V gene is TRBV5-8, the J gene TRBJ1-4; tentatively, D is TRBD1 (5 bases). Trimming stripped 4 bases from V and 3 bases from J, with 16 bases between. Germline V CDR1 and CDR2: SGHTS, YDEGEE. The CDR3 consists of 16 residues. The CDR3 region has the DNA TGTGCCAGCAGCCCCGGCAGGGTTTTTTCTAATGAAAAACTGTTTTTT. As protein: CASSPGRVFSNEKLFF.

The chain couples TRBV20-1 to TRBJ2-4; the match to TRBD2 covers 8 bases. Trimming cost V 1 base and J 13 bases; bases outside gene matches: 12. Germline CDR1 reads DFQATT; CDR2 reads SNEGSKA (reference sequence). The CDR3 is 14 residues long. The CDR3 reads CSARAQRETDEQYF. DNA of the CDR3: TGCAGTGCTAGAGCCCAGCGGGAGACCGATGAGCAGTACTTC.

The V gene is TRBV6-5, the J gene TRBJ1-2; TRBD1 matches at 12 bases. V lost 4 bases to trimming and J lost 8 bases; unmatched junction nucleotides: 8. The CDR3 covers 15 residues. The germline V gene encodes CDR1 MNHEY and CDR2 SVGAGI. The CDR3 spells CASSSPSGTGGGYTF. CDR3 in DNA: TGTGCCAGCAGTTCCCCCTCCGGGACAGGGGGCGGCTACACCTTC.

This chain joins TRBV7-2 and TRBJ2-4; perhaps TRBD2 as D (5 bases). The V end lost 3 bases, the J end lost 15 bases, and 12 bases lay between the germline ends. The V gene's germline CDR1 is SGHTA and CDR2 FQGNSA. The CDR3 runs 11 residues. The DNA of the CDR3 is TGTGCCAGCAGCTTGGGTGAGGGTTTGTACTTC. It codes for CASSLGEGLYF.

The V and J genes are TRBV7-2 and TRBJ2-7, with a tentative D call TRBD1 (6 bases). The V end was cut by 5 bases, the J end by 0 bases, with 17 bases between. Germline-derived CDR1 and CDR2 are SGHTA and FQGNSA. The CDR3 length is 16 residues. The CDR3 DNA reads TGTGCCAGCAGCATCCGGACAGTTTTGAGCTCCTACGAGCAGTACTTC. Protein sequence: CASSIRTVLSSYEQYF.

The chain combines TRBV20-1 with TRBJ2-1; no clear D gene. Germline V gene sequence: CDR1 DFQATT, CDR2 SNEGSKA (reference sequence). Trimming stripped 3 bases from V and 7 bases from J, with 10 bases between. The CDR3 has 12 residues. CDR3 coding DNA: TGCAGTGCTAGGGGATTAGGAAATGAGCAGTTCTTC. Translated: CSARGLGNEQFF.

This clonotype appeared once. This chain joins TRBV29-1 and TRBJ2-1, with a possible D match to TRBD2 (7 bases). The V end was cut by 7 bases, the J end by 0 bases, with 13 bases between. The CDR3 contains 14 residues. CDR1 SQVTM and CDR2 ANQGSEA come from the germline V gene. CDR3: CSGKRGGSYNEQFF. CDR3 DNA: TGCAGCGGAAAGAGGGGGGGCTCCTACAATGAGCAGTTCTTC.

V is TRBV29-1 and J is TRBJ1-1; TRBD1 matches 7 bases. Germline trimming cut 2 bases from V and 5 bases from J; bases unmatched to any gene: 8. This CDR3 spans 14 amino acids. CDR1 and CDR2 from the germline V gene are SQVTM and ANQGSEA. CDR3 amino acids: CSVENLQGRTEAFF. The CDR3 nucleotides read TGCAGCGTTGAAAACTTACAGGGGAGGACTGAAGCTTTCTTT.

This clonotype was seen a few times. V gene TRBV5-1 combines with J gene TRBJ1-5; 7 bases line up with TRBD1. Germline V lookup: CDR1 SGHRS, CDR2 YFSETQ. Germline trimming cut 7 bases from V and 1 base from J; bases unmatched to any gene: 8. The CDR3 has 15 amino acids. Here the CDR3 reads CASSRTGESNQPQHF. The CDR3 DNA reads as TGCGCCAGCTCACGGACAGGCGAGAGCAATCAGCCCCAGCATTTT.

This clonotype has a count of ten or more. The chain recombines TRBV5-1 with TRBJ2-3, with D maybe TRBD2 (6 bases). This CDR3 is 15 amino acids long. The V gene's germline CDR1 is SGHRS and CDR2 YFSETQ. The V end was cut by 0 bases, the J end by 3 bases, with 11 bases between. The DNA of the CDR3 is TGCGCCAGCAGCTTGGATGTAGCGGTTACAGATACGCAGTATTTT. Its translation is CASSLDVAVTDTQYF.

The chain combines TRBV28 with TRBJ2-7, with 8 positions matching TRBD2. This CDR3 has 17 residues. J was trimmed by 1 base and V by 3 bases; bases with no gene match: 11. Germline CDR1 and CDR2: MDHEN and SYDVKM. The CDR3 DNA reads TGTGCCAGCAGTTTCACCGGGAGGGCCAGGGAATCCTACGAGCAGTACTTC. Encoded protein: CASSFTGRARESYEQYF. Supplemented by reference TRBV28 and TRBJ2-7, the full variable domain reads DVKVTQSSRYLVKRTGEKVFLECVQDMDHENMFWYRQDPGLGLRLIYFSYDVKMKEKGDIPEGYSVSREKKERFSLILESASTNQTSMYLCASSFTGRARESYEQYFGPGTRLTVT.

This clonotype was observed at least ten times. The CDR3 coding sequence is TGTGCCAGCAGCGCCGGGACAGGGAATAATCAGCCCCAGCATTTT. This encodes CASSAGTGNNQPQHF. This rearrangement joins TRBV6-4 to TRBJ1-5; 9 bases fit TRBD1. Germline values: CDR1 MRHNA, CDR2 SNTAGT. This CDR3 spans 15 amino acids. The J segment lost 4 bases and the V segment lost 6 bases, leaving 7 bases of the junction unmatched.

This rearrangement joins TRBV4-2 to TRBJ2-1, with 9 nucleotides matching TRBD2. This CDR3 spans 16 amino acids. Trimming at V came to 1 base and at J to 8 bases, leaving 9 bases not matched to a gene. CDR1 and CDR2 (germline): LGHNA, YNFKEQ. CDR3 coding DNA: TGTGCCAGCAGCCAAGTAGCGGGAGCACGATACGATGAGCAGTTCTTC. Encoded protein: CASSQVAGARYDEQFF.

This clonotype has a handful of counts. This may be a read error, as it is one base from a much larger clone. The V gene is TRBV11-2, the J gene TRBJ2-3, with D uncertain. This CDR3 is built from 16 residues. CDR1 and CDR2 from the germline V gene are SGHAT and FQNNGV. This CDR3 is CAGSPLAGTDQDTQYF. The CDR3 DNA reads TGTGCCGGCAGCCCCCTGGCCGGTACGGACCAAGATACGCAGTATTTT.

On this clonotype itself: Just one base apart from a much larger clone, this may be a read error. In DNA form, the CDR3 reads TGCAGCGTTGACACGGGATCGGGCAATGAGCAGTACTTC. Amino acids: CSVDTGSGNEQYF. The chain couples TRBV29-1 to TRBJ2-5; possibly TRBD2 for D (5 bases). Germline V lookup: CDR1 SQVTM, CDR2 ANQGSEA. The V end lost 3 bases, the J end lost 11 bases, and 19 bases lay between the germline ends. The CDR3 is made up of 13 amino acids.

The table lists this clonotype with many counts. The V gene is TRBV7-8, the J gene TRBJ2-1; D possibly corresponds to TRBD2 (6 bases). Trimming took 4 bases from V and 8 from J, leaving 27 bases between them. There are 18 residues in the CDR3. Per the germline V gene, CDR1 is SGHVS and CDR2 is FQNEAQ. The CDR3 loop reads CASSSPGLGEIGADEQFF. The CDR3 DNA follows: TGTGCCAGCAGCTCTCCGGGACTGGGGGAAATTGGGGCCGATGAGCAGTTCTTC.

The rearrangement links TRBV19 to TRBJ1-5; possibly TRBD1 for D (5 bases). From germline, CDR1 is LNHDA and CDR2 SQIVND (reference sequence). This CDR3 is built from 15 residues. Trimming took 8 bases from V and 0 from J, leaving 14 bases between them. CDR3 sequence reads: CASQQGGNSNQPQHF. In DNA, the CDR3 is TGTGCCAGTCAGCAGGGAGGAAATAGCAATCAGCCCCAGCATTTT.

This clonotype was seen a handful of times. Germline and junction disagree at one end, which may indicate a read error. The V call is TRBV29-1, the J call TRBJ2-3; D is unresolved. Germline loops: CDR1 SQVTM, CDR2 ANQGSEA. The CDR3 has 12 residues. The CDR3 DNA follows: TGCAGCGTGGAAGGGATCACAGATACGCAGTATTTT. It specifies CSVEGITDTQYF.

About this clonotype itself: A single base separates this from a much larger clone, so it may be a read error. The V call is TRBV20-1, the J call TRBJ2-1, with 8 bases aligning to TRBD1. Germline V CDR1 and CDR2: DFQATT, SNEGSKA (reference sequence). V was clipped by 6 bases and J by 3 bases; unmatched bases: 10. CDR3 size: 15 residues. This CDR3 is CSAASARGLYNEQFF. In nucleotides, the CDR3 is TGCAGTGCCGCTTCTGCCAGGGGGCTCTACAATGAGCAGTTCTTC.

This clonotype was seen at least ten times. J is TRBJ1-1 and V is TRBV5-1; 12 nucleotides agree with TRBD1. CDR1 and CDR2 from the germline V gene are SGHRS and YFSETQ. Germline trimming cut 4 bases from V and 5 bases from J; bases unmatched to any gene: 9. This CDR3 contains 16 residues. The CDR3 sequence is CASSPRDRGRGTEAFF. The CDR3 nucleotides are TGCGCCAGCAGCCCCCGGGACAGGGGGCGCGGAACTGAAGCTTTCTTT.

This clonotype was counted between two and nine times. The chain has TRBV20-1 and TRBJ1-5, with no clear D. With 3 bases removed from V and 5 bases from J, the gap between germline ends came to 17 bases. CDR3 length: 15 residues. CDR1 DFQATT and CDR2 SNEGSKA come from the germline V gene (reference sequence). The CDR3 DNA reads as TGCAGTGCTAGGCCACATATAGTAGACGATCAGCCCCAGCATTTT. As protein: CSARPHIVDDQPQHF.

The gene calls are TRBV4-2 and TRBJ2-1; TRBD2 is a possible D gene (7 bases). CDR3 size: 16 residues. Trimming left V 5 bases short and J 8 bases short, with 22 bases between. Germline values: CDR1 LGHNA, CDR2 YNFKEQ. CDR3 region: CASSKDGLVGGHEQFF. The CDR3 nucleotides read TGTGCCAGCAGCAAGGACGGACTAGTGGGGGGGCATGAGCAGTTCTTC.

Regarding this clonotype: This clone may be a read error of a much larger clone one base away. The CDR3 here is CAGSTPGQGNQPQHF. CDR3 nucleotide sequence: TGTGCCGGCAGTACGCCGGGACAGGGGAATCAGCCCCAGCATTTT. The rearrangement joins TRBV12-3 or TRBV12-4 to TRBJ1-5; 10 bases are shared with TRBD1. This CDR3 is 15 amino acids long.

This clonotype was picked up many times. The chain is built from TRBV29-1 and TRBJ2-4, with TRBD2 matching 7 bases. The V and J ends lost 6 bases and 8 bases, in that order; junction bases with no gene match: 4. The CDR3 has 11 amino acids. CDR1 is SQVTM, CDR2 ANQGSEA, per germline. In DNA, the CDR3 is TGCAGCGTCCTGGGGAGGGACATTCAGTACTTC. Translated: CSVLGRDIQYF. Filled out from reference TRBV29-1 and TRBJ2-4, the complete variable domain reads SAVISQKPSRDICQRGTSLTIQCQVDSQVTMMFWYRQQPGQSLTLIATANQGSEATYESGFVIDKFPISRPNLTFSTLTVSNMSPEDSSIYLCSVLGRDIQYFGAGTRLSVL.